This T cell receptor beta chain was obtained from a study of blood T cell repertoires in COVID-19. Looking at the study overall: In each case, the material was cDNA or gDNA derived from T cells, B-cell-depleted T cells, or PBMCs.

How the authors handled the data: By means of reference gene primer amplification, nucleated cell counts were estimated. Here immunoSEQ multiplex PCR was the method, and the copy in TCRdb shows in-frame clones only, minus some. V, J and clone size are taken as reported in that table, and D and trimming were inferred from the DNA itself. The table has about 110,000 clones, roughly 69% seen once. Germline CDR1 is LNHDA and CDR2 is SQIVND (reference sequence). Trimming shortened V by 3 bases and J by 2 bases, and 16 bases separated the two germline ends. The CDR3 length is 16 residues. The sequenced sample was peripheral blood. The chain employs TRBV19 and TRBJ1-1; D may be TRBD1 (5 bases). This receptor was obtained from an elderly man with acute or convalescent COVID-19. The CDR3 sequence is CASSISGGHPNTEAFF. DNA for the CDR3: TGTGCCAGTAGTATTTCAGGTGGACACCCAAACACTGAAGCTTTCTTT.